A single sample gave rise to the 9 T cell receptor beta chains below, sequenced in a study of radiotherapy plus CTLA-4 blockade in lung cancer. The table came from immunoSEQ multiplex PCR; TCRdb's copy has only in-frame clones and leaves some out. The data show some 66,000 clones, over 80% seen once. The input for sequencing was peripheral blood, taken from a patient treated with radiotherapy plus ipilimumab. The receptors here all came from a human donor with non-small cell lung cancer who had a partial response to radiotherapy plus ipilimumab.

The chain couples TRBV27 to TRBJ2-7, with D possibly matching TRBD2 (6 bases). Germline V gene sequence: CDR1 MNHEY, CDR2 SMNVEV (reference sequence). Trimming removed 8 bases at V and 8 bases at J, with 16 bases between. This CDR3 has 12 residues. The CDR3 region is CASLDYKDKQYF. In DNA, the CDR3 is TGTGCCAGCTTGGACTACAAGGACAAGCAGTACTTC.

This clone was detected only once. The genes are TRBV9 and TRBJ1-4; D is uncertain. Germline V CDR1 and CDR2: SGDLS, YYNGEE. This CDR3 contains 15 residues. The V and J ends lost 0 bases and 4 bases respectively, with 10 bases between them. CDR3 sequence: CASSVGPGLNEKLFF. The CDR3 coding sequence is TGTGCCAGCAGCGTAGGGCCAGGACTTAATGAAAAACTGTTTTTT.

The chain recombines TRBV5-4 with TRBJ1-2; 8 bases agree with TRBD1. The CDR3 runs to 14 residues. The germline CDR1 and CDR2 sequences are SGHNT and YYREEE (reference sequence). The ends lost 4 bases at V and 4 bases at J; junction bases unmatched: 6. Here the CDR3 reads CASSPDRGTYGYTF. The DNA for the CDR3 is TGTGCCAGCAGCCCAGACAGGGGAACCTATGGCTACACCTTC.

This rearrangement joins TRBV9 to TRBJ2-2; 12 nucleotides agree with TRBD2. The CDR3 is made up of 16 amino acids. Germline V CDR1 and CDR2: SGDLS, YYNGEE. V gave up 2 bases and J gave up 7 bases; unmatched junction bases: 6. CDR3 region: CASSVGLAGFIGELFF. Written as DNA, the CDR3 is TGTGCCAGCAGCGTTGGACTAGCGGGATTTATCGGGGAGCTGTTTTTT. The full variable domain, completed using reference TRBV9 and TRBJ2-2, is DSGVTQTPKHLITATGQRVTLRCSPRSGDLSVYWYQQSLDQGLQFLIQYYNGEERAKGNILERFSAQQFPDLHSELNLSSLELGDSALYFCASSVGLAGFIGELFFGEGSRLTVL.

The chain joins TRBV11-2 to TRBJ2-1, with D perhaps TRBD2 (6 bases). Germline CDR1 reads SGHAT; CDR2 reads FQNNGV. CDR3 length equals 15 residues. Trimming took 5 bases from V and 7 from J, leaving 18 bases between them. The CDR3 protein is CASSLSATGGNEQFF. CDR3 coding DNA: TGTGCCAGCAGCCTTAGCGCCACCGGGGGAAATGAGCAGTTCTTC.

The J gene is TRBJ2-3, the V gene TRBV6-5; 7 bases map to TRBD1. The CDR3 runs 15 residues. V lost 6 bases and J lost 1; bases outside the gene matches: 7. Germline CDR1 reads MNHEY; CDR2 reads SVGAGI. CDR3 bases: TGTGCCAGCAGCGGCAGGGGGATCGGCACAGATACGCAGTATTTT. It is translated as CASSGRGIGTDTQYF.

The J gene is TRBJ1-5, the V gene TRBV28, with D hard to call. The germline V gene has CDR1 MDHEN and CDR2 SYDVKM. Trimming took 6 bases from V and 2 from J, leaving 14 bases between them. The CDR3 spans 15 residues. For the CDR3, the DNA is TGTGCCAGCAGCAACGATACACCTCGCAATCAGCCCCAGCATTTT. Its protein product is CASSNDTPRNQPQHF.

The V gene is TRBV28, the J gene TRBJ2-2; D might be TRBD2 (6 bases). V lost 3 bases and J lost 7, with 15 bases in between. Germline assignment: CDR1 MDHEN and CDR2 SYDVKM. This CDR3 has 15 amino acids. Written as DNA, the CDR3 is TGTGCCAGCAGTTTCCCGGGGGTCTTCGACGGGGAGCTGTTTTTT. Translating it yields CASSFPGVFDGELFF.

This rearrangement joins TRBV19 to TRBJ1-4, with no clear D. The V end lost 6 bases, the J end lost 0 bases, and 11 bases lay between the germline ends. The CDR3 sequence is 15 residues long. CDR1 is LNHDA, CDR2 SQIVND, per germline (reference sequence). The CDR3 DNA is TGTGCCAGTAGGGCCAGGTCGTCAACTAATGAAAAACTGTTTTTT. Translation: CASRARSSTNEKLFF. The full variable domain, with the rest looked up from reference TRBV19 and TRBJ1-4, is DGGITQSPKYLFRKEGQNVTLSCEQNLNHDAMYWYRQDPGQGLRLIYYSQIVNDFQKGDIAEGYSVSREKKESFPLTVTSAQKNPTAFYLCASRARSSTNEKLFFGSGTQLSVL.